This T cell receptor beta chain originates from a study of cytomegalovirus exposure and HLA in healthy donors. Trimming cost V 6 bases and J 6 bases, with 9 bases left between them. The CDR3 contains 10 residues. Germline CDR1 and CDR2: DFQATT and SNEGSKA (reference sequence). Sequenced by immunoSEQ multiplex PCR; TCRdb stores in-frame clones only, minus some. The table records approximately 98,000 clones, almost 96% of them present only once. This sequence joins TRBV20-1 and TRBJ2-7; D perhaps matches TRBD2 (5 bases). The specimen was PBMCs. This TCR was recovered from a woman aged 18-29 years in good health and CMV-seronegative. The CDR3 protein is CSARTREQYF. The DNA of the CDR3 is TGCAGTGCCCGGACTCGCGAGCAGTACTTC.